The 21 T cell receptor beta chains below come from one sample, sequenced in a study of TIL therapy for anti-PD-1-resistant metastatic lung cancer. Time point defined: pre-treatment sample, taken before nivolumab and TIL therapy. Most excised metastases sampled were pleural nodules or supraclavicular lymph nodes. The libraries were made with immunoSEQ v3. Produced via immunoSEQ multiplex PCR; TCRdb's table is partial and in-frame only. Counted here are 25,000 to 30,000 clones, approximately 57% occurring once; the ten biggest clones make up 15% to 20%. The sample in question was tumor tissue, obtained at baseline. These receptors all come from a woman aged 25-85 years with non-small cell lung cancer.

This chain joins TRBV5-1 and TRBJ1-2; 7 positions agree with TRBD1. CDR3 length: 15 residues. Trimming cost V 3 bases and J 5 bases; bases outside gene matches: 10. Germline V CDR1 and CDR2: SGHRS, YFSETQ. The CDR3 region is CASSSTPGTDYGYTF. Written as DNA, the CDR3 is TGCGCCAGCAGCTCTACCCCCGGGACAGATTATGGCTACACCTTC.

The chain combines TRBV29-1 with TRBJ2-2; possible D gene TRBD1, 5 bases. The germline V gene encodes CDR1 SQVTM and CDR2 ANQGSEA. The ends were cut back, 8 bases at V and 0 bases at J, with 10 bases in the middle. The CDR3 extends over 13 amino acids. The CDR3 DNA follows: TGCAGCTACGACAGAACGAACACCGGGGAGCTGTTTTTT. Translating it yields CSYDRTNTGELFF.

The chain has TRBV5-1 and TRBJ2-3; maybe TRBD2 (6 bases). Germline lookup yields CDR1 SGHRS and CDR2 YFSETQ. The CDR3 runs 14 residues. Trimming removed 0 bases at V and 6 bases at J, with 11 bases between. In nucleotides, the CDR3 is TGCGCCAGCAGCTTGGAGAGCGGAGGGGATACGCAGTATTTT. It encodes CASSLESGGDTQYF.

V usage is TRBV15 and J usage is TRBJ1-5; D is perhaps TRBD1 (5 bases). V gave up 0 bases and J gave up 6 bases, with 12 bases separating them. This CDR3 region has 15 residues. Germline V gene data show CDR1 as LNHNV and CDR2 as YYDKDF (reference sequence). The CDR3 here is CATSRDREGSQPQHF. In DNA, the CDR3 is TGTGCCACCAGCAGAGATCGCGAGGGGAGTCAGCCCCAGCATTTT.

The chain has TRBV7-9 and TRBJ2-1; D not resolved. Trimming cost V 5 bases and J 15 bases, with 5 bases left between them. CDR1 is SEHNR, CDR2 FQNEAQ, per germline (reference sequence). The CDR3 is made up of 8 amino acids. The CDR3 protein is CASSPLFF. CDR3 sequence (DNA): TGTGCCAGCAGCCCCCTGTTCTTC.

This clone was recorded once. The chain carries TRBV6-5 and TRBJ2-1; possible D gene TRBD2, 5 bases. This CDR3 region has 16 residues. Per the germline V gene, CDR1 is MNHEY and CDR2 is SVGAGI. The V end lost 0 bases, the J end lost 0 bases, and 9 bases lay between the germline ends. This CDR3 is CASSYSLGSSYNEQFF. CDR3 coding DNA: TGTGCCAGCAGTTACTCGCTTGGGAGCTCCTACAATGAGCAGTTCTTC.

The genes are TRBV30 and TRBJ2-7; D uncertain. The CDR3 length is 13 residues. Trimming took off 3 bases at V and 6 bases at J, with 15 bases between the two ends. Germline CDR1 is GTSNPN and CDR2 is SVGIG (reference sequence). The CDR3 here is CAWRDPPRPEQYF. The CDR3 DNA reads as TGTGCCTGGAGGGACCCTCCCCGGCCCGAGCAGTACTTC.

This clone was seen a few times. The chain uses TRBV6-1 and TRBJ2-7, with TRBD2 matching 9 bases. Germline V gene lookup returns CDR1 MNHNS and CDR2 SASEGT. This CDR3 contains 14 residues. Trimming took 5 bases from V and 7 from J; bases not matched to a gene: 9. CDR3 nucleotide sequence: TGTGCCAGCAGTCCGTTAGCGGGAGTGGGGGAGCAGTACTTC. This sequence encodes CASSPLAGVGEQYF.

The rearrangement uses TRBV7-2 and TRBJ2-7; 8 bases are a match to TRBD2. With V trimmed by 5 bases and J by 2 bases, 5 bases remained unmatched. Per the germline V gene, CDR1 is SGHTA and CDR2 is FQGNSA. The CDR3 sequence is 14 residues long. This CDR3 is CASSPTSGTYEQYF. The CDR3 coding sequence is TGTGCCAGCAGCCCCACTAGCGGCACCTACGAGCAGTACTTC.

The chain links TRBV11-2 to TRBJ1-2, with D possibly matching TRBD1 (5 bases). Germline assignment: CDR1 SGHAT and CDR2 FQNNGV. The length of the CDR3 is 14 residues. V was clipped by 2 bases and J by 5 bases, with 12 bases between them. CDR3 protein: CASSLSGDGYGYTF. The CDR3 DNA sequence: TGTGCCAGCAGCTTATCGGGGGATGGGTATGGCTACACCTTC.

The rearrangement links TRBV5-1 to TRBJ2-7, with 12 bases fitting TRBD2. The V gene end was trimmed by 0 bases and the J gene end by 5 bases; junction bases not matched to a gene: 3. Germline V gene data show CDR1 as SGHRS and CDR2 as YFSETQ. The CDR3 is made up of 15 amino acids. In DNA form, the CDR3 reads TGCGCCAGCAGCTTGGGGACTAGCGGGACCGACGAGCAGTACTTC. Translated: CASSLGTSGTDEQYF. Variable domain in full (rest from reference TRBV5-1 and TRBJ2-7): KAGVTQTPRYLIKTRGQQVTLSCSPISGHRSVSWYQQTPGQGLQFLFEYFSETQRNKGNFPGRFSGRQFSNSRSEMNVSTLELGDSALYLCASSLGTSGTDEQYFGPGTRLTVT.

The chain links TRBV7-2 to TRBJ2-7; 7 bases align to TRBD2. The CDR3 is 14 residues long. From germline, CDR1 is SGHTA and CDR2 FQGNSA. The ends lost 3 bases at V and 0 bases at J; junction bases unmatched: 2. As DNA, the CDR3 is TGTGCCAGCAGCTTGAGCGGGACCTCCTACGAGCAGTACTTC. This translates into CASSLSGTSYEQYF.

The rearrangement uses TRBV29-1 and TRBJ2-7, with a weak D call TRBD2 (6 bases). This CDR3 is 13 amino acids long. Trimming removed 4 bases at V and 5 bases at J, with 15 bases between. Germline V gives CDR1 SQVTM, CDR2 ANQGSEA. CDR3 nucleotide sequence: TGCAGCGTTGGAGGGTGGGACTCAGACGAGCAGTACTTC. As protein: CSVGGWDSDEQYF.

In DNA form, the CDR3 reads TGTGCCAGTAGTACCAGGACTAGCGGGAGAGTACAAGAGACCCAGTACTTC. Encoded protein: CASSTRTSGRVQETQYF. The chain joins TRBV19 to TRBJ2-5; 13 bases align to TRBD2. Germline-derived CDR1 and CDR2 are LNHDA and SQIVND (reference sequence). There are 17 residues in the CDR3. V was clipped by 4 bases and J by 2 bases; unmatched bases: 7.

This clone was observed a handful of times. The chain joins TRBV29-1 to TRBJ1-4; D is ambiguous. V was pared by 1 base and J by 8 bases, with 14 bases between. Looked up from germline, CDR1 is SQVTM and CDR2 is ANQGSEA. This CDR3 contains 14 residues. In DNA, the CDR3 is TGCAGCGTTGAAGGCGTTTCGCCCGGCGAAAAACTGTTTTTT. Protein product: CSVEGVSPGEKLFF.

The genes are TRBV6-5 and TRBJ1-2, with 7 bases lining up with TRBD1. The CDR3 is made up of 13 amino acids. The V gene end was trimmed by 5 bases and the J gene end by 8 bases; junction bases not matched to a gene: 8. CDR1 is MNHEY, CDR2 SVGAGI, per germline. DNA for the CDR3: TGTGCCAGCAGTGGGACAGCCAGAGAAGGCTACACCTTC. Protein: CASSGTAREGYTF.

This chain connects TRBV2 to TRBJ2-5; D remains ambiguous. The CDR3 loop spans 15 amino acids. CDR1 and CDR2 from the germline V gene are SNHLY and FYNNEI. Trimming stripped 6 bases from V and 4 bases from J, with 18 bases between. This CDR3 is CASRLTLSFVETQYF. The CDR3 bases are TGTGCCAGCAGACTCACTTTGTCGTTTGTAGAGACCCAGTACTTC.

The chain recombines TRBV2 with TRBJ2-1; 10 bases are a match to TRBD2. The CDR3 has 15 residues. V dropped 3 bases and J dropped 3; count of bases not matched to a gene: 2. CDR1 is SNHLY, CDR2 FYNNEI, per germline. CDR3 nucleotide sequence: TGTGCCAGCAGTGAGTCTAGCGGGAGCTACAATGAGCAGTTCTTC. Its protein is CASSESSGSYNEQFF.

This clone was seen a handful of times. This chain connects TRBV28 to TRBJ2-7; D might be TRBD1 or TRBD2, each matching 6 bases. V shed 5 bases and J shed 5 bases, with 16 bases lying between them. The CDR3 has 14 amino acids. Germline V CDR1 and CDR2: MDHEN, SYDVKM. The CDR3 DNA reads TGTGCCAGCAGTCGTGGGGGGCTTTCGGACGAGCAGTACTTC. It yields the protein CASSRGGLSDEQYF.

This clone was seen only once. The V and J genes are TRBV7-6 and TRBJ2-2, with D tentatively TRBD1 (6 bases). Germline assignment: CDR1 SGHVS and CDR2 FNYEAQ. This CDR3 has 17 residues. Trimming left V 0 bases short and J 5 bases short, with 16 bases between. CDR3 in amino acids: CASSLALQGGETGELFF. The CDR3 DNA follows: TGTGCCAGCAGCTTAGCGCTACAGGGCGGAGAGACCGGGGAGCTGTTTTTT.

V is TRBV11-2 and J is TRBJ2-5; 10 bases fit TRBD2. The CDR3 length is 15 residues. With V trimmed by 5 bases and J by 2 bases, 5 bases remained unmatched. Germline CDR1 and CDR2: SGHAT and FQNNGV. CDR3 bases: TGTGCCAGCAGCCGAGGAGCGGGAGGGCAAGAGACCCAGTACTTC. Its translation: CASSRGAGGQETQYF.